This passage covers 9 T cell receptor beta chains from one sample sequenced in a study of blood T cell repertoires in COVID-19. The table came from immunoSEQ multiplex PCR; TCRdb's copy has only in-frame clones and leaves some out. In the table there are 80,000 to 95,000 clones, around 85% of which are singletons. The specimen was peripheral blood. The receptors shown here come from a man at least 80 years old with acute or convalescent COVID-19.

This chain joins TRBV6-6 and TRBJ2-5, with 9 bases lining up with TRBD1. Germline values: CDR1 MNHNY, CDR2 SVGAGI (reference sequence). This CDR3 contains 16 residues. The trim removed 3 bases at V and 5 bases at J, leaving 10 bases unmatched. Written as DNA, the CDR3 is TGTGCCAGCAGTTATAGTACAGGGGGCAGGGGGGAGACCCAGTACTTC. The encoded protein is CASSYSTGGRGETQYF.

This clone showed up just a few times. The chain has TRBV10-3 and TRBJ2-7; tentative D call: TRBD1 (5 bases). Trimming stripped 4 bases from V and 9 bases from J, with 13 bases between. CDR1 and CDR2 (germline): ENHRY, SYGVKD. There are 12 residues in the CDR3. CDR3 bases: TGTGCCATCAGTGGGCCAGGGCTGGGGCAGTACTTC. Amino acids: CAISGPGLGQYF.

The V call is TRBV12-3 or TRBV12-4, the J call TRBJ1-1; D gene uncertain. CDR3 length: 13 residues. V dropped 2 bases and J dropped 3 bases, with 7 bases sitting between them. The CDR3 region is CASSLKEDTEAFF. CDR3 DNA sequence: TGTGCCAGCAGTTTAAAGGAGGACACTGAAGCTTTCTTT.

The V gene is TRBV28, the J gene TRBJ1-2, with a tentative D call TRBD1 (5 bases). The CDR3 totals 14 residues. CDR1 is MDHEN, CDR2 SYDVKM, per germline. Trimming removed 6 bases from V and 4 bases from J, with 15 bases in between. CDR3 sequence reads: CASSTGGVSYGYTF. The CDR3 bases are TGTGCCAGCAGCACCGGGGGGGTAAGCTATGGCTACACCTTC.

Only a few counts were recorded for this clone. The V and J genes are TRBV5-8 and TRBJ1-5, with D unresolved. V was trimmed by 8 bases and J by 4 bases, leaving 13 bases between them. Germline values: CDR1 SGHTS, CDR2 YDEGEE. The CDR3 length is 13 residues. CDR3 coding DNA: TGTGCCAGTGGTTGGGCAGAAAATCAGCCCCAGCATTTT. It is translated as CASGWAENQPQHF.

V and J are TRBV7-2 and TRBJ2-3; maybe TRBD2 (6 bases). This CDR3 is 15 amino acids long. V lost 2 bases to trimming and J lost 1 base, with 10 bases between them. Germline assignment: CDR1 SGHTA and CDR2 FQGNSA. CDR3 nucleotides: TGTGCCAGCAGCTTACGGGGGACGGGCACAGATACGCAGTATTTT. Translation gives CASSLRGTGTDTQYF.

The CDR3: CASTGDYEQYF. CDR3 DNA: TGTGCCAGCACAGGGGACTACGAGCAGTACTTC. This rearrangement joins TRBV7-6 to TRBJ2-7; a possible D gene is TRBD1 (6 bases). Trimming cost V 7 bases and J 3 bases, with 7 bases left between them. This CDR3 has 11 residues. Germline values: CDR1 SGHVS, CDR2 FNYEAQ.

The table lists this clone with a count of one. The chain couples TRBV19 to TRBJ1-4, with D possibly matching TRBD1 (5 bases). V dropped 11 bases and J dropped 8 bases, with 18 bases sitting between them. This CDR3 contains 13 residues. Germline loops: CDR1 LNHDA, CDR2 SQIVND (reference sequence). The CDR3 here is CARLGGGEEKLFF. The DNA of the CDR3 is TGTGCCCGGCTCGGGGGAGGAGAGGAAAAACTGTTTTTT.

This chain links TRBV28 with TRBJ2-7; D may be TRBD1 (7 bases). Germline assignment: CDR1 MDHEN and CDR2 SYDVKM. V was trimmed by 6 bases and J by 3 bases, leaving 21 bases between them. This CDR3 comprises 16 residues. This chain's CDR3 is CASRPAAGQRIYEQYF. Written as DNA, the CDR3 is TGTGCCAGCAGACCCGCTGCGGGACAGCGAATCTACGAGCAGTACTTC.